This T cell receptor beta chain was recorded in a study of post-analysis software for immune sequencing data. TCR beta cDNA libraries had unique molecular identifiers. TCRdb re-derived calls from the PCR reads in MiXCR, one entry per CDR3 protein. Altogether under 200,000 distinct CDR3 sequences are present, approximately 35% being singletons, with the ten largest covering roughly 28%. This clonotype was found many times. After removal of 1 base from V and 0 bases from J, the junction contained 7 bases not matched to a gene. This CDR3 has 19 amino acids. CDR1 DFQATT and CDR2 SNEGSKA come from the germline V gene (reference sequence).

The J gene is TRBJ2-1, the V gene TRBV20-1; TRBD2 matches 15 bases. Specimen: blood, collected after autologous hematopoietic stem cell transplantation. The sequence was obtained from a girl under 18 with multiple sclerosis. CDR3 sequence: CSARGRGLAGGRSYNEQFF. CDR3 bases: TGCAGTGCTAGAGGCAGGGGACTAGCGGGAGGACGCTCCTACAATGAGCAGTTCTTC.